The rows below give T cell receptor beta chains drawn from one sample of a study of T cells and Merkel cell carcinoma outcomes. Assay used: immunoSEQ multiplex PCR; TCRdb lists only in-frame clones, some missing. The table shows approximately 6,400 clones, with just under 75% occurring only once. The specimen sequenced was tumor tissue from Merkel cell carcinoma. Receptors originate from a human donor with Merkel cell carcinoma. Some clones in this sample may be carry-over from other donors' samples. Each CDR3 is given with its conserved first and last residue. The order of the fields is D gene, clone size, V gene, J gene, CDR3 protein, CDR3 DNA. D genes are given only for firm matches. Size is omitted from some rows. Given values are once, few, many or a class for expanded clones.

NA	NA	TRBV7-9	TRBJ1-1	CASSLAGHEAFF	TGTGCCAGCAGCTTAGCGGGACATGAAGCTTTCTTT
NA	NA	TRBV7-9	TRBJ1-1	CASSLTANTEAFF	TGTGCCAGCAGCCTGACGGCGAACACTGAAGCTTTCTTT
TRBD1	medium-sized	TRBV7-2	TRBJ1-1	CASSLGQGARGDTEAFF	TGTGCCAGCAGCCTCGGACAGGGGGCAAGAGGAGACACTGAAGCTTTCTTT
TRBD1	NA	TRBV27	TRBJ1-5	CASSSQGVYSNQPQHF	TGTGCCAGCAGTTCACAGGGGGTCTATAGCAATCAGCCCCAGCATTTT
NA	NA	TRBV5-1	TRBJ1-3	CASSPDPQAPGNTIYF	TGCGCCAGCAGCCCCGACCCCCAGGCTCCTGGAAACACCATATATTTT
TRBD2	NA	TRBV7-2	TRBJ2-7	CASSLVVSGPRNEQYF	TGTGCCAGCAGCTTAGTGGTTAGCGGGCCCAGGAACGAGCAGTACTTC
TRBD2	NA	TRBV27	TRBJ2-7	CASSLRLAGEYEQYF	TGTGCCAGCAGTCTCCGACTAGCGGGAGAGTACGAGCAGTACTTC
NA	few	TRBV29-1	TRBJ2-5	CSVGGGNQETQYF	TGCAGCGTTGGTGGGGGAAACCAAGAGACCCAGTACTTC
NA	few	TRBV9	TRBJ2-7	CASSVGGTGYEQYF	TGTGCCAGCAGCGTAGGGGGGACGGGCTACGAGCAGTACTTC
TRBD1	NA	TRBV7-7	TRBJ2-7	CASSLGQGAHEQYF	TGTGCCAGCAGCTTAGGACAGGGGGCTCATGAGCAGTACTTC
TRBD1	NA	TRBV18	TRBJ2-1	CASSPRDRGYNEQFF	TGTGCCAGCTCACCCCGGGACAGGGGGTACAATGAGCAGTTCTTC
NA	NA	TRBV6-1	TRBJ1-1	CASVKNTEAFF	TGTGCCAGTGTCAAGAACACTGAAGCTTTCTTT
NA	NA	TRBV6-5	TRBJ1-2	CASSYWAERGYTF	TGTGCCAGCAGTTACTGGGCAGAGCGTGGCTACACCTTC
TRBD1	NA	TRBV28	TRBJ1-4	CAVQGIEKLFF	TGTGCCGTACAGGGGATAGAAAAACTGTTTTTT
NA	once	TRBV11-2	TRBJ2-7	CASSKRTDYEQYF	TGTGCCAGCAGCAAAAGGACGGACTACGAGCAGTACTTC
TRBD1	NA	TRBV27	TRBJ2-4	CASSQGQAKNIQYF	TGTGCCAGCAGTCAGGGACAGGCCAAAAACATTCAGTACTTC
NA	few	TRBV7-9	TRBJ2-5	CASSRTWETQYF	TGTGCCAGCAGCCGAACCTGGGAGACCCAGTACTTC
NA	NA	TRBV7-9	TRBJ2-3	CASNPAGSHTDTQYF	TGTGCCAGCAACCCGGCAGGGTCACACACAGATACGCAGTATTTT
NA	NA	TRBV28	TRBJ1-5	CASTQLGAVKINQPQHF	TGTGCCAGCACCCAATTAGGGGCCGTAAAAATCAATCAGCCCCAGCATTTT
NA	NA	TRBV7-8	TRBJ2-2	CASSFPGAMGTGELFF	TGTGCCAGCAGCTTTCCCGGGGCCATGGGGACCGGGGAGCTGTTTTTT
NA	NA	TRBV25-1	TRBJ1-3	CASSDRGTGNTIYF	TGTGCCAGCAGTGATCGAGGGACTGGAAACACCATATATTTT
NA	NA	TRBV7-2	TRBJ2-7	CASSSGLTTYEQYF	TGTGCCAGCAGCTCGGGACTTACGACCTACGAGCAGTACTTC
TRBD1	NA	TRBV5-6	TRBJ1-1	CASSLMTGGLASEAFF	TGTGCCAGCAGCTTGATGACAGGGGGGCTGGCTTCTGAAGCTTTCTTT
TRBD1	NA	TRBV19	TRBJ2-7	CASSKDRDEQYF	TGTGCCAGTAGTAAGGACAGGGACGAGCAGTACTTC
TRBD2	once	TRBV27	TRBJ2-2	CASIGGLAGGHTGELFF	TGTGCCAGCATTGGGGGACTAGCGGGAGGGCACACCGGGGAGCTGTTTTTT
TRBD2	few	TRBV19	TRBJ2-1	CASSRTSREGEQFF	TGTGCCAGTAGTAGGACTAGCCGGGAGGGTGAGCAGTTCTTC
TRBD1	NA	TRBV10-3	TRBJ2-3	CAISESGQGVMQYF	TGTGCCATCAGTGAGTCGGGACAGGGGGTTATGCAGTATTTT
TRBD1	few	TRBV11-2	TRBJ2-1	CASSLKRQGSHEQFF	TGTGCCAGCAGCTTAAAGAGACAGGGGAGTCATGAGCAGTTCTTC
TRBD1	few	TRBV5-8	TRBJ2-7	CASSPPTGSWGYEQYF	TGTGCCAGCAGCCCGCCGACAGGGTCTTGGGGCTACGAGCAGTACTTC
NA	NA	TRBV6-4	TRBJ2-4	CASSREIGRGNIQYF	TGTGCCAGCAGCCGGGAAATAGGGCGCGGAAACATTCAGTACTTC
TRBD1	NA	TRBV5-1	TRBJ1-2	CASSLGDRETGYTF	TGCGCCAGCAGCTTGGGGGACAGGGAAACTGGCTACACCTTC
TRBD1	NA	TRBV30	TRBJ1-1	CAWSTGQGRGGGFF	TGTGCCTGGAGTACCGGACAGGGGAGAGGTGGCGGTTTCTTT
TRBD1	NA	TRBV19	TRBJ2-7	CASRLRTGGTYEQYF	TGTGCCAGTAGGCTAAGGACAGGGGGAACCTACGAGCAGTACTTC
NA	few	TRBV28	TRBJ1-2	CASTPLLGIYGYTF	TGTGCCAGCACTCCCCTGCTGGGGATCTATGGCTACACCTTC
NA	few	TRBV10-3	TRBJ2-2	CAISEGSRTGELFF	TGTGCCATCAGTGAGGGGTCGCGCACCGGGGAGCTGTTTTTT
NA	NA	TRBV13	TRBJ1-2	CASSSGSYGYTF	TGTGCCAGCAGCTCCGGGAGCTATGGCTACACCTTC
TRBD1	NA	TRBV18	TRBJ1-4	CASSATLTGTGGASGEKLFF	TGTGCCAGCTCAGCAACCCTCACCGGGACAGGGGGCGCGTCAGGCGAAAAACTGTTTTTT